Shown below are 30 T cell receptor beta chains from a single sample sequenced in a study of neoadjuvant anti-PD-1 for oral cavity cancer. Method: immunoSEQ multiplex PCR; TCRdb's copy keeps in-frame clones and lacks some. The sample has about 72,000 clones, about four fifths seen once; the top ten hold 3% to 3.5%. The sequenced sample was PBMCs, obtained before nivolumab (anti-PD-1) treatment. The receptors were gathered from a person aged 35-80 years with oral cavity squamous cell carcinoma.

V and J are TRBV21-1 and TRBJ2-7; the D call TRBD1 from the table was never checked on the DNA. TRBV21-1 is deemed a pseudogene. This CDR3 contains 13 residues. CDR3 residues: CAFRGDRDYEQYF. The DNA of the CDR3 is TGTGCCTTCAGGGGGGACAGGGACTACGAGCAGTACTTC.

The chain combines TRBV7-9 with TRBJ1-1; a weak D match, TRBD1 (5 bases). V lost 1 base to trimming and J lost 1 base, with 7 bases between them. The CDR3 has 14 residues. Germline lookup yields CDR1 SEHNR and CDR2 FQNEAQ (reference sequence). CDR3 nucleotides: TGTGCCAGCAGCTTAGGAGGGGAGAACACTGAAGCTTTCTTT. This translates into CASSLGGENTEAFF.

CDR3 DNA sequence: TGTGCCTGGGCCGCCCGGGGAGGGCTAAGGGGAAGCTCCTACAATGAGCAGTTCTTC. Translating it yields CAWAARGGLRGSSYNEQFF. The chain carries TRBV30 and TRBJ2-1, with TRBD2 matching over 7 bases. The CDR3 sequence is 19 residues long. The V gene's germline CDR1 is GTSNPN and CDR2 SVGIG (reference sequence). J was trimmed by 0 bases and V by 5 bases; bases with no gene match: 19. Together with reference TRBV30 and TRBJ2-1, the CDR3 gives the full variable domain: SQTIHQWPATLVQPVGSPLSLECTVEGTSNPNLYWYRQAAGRGLQLLFYSVGIGQISSEVPQNLSASRPQDRQFILSSKKLLLSDSGFYLCAWAARGGLRGSSYNEQFFGPGTRLTVL.

The chain carries TRBV5-6 and TRBJ2-7; D ambiguous. There are 12 residues in the CDR3. Per the germline V gene, CDR1 is SGHDT and CDR2 is YYEEEE. V was trimmed by 4 bases and J by 4 bases, leaving 9 bases between them. The DNA for the CDR3 is TGTGCCAGCAGCAAGACGGGTTACGAGCAGTACTTC. It codes for CASSKTGYEQYF.

The chain links TRBV7-6 to TRBJ1-1, with TRBD1 identical over 8 bases. Trimming removed 5 bases from V and 6 bases from J; junction bases left unmatched: 8. The CDR3 is made up of 14 amino acids. Germline V gives CDR1 SGHVS, CDR2 FNYEAQ. The CDR3, as DNA: TGTGCCAGCAGCCCCACAGGGGGGGAGTCTGAAGCTTTCTTT. Residues: CASSPTGGESEAFF.

The rearrangement uses TRBV9 and TRBJ2-3; D unclear. The CDR3 is 12 amino acids. Germline values: CDR1 SGDLS, CDR2 YYNGEE. V was cut by 0 bases and J by 8 bases, with 7 bases left in between. CDR3 sequence (DNA): TGTGCCAGCAGCGTAGATGGGGTTACGCAGTATTTT. Residues: CASSVDGVTQYF.

This chain uses TRBV27 with TRBJ2-3, with a tentative D call TRBD2 (6 bases). Germline V gene sequence: CDR1 MNHEY, CDR2 SMNVEV (reference sequence). Between the trimmed V and J ends, which lost 7 bases and 0 bases, there was a span of 14 bases. The CDR3 is made up of 15 amino acids. The CDR3 DNA sequence: TGTGCCAGCAACAAGGACGGGAGTAGCACAGATACGCAGTATTTT. It translates to CASNKDGSSTDTQYF.

The CDR3 protein is CASSFRAPATDTQYF. CDR3 nucleotides: TGTGCCAGCAGCTTCAGGGCCCCAGCCACAGATACGCAGTATTTT. The rearrangement joins TRBV7-9 to TRBJ2-3; D may be TRBD1 (5 bases). Germline V gene lookup returns CDR1 SEHNR and CDR2 FQNEAQ (reference sequence). Trimming took 3 bases from V and 2 from J, leaving 12 bases between them. CDR3 size: 15 residues. The complete variable domain, with remaining parts taken from reference TRBV7-9 and TRBJ2-3, reads DTGVSQNPRHKITKRGQNVTFRCDPISEHNRLYWYRQTLGQGPEFLTYFQNEAQLEKSRLLSDRFSAERPKGSFSTLEIQRTEQGDSAMYLCASSFRAPATDTQYFGPGTRLTVL.

This chain uses TRBV5-6 with TRBJ2-1; D unresolved. V was cut by 4 bases and J by 7 bases, with 6 bases left in between. The CDR3 totals 11 residues. Germline V lookup: CDR1 SGHDT, CDR2 YYEEEE. Written as DNA, the CDR3 is TGTGCCAGCAGCCGACATAATGAGCAGTTCTTC. This codes for CASSRHNEQFF.

The chain is built from TRBV11-3 and TRBJ2-2, with TRBD2 as a possible D gene (5 bases). Deletions cut 5 bases from V and 4 bases from J, with 20 bases between. The germline V gene encodes CDR1 SGHNT and CDR2 YENEEA. CDR3 size: 17 residues. CDR3 sequence (DNA): TGTGCCAGCAGCCGATCTAGCCTAATAAGATCCACCGGGGAGCTGTTTTTT. It codes for CASSRSSLIRSTGELFF.

The chain has TRBV29-1 and TRBJ2-3; no clear D gene. CDR1 is SQVTM, CDR2 ANQGSEA, per germline. Trimming cost V 3 bases and J 6 bases, with 13 bases left between them. The CDR3 covers 13 residues. The CDR3 here is CSVDGRSMDTQYF. For the CDR3, the DNA is TGCAGCGTTGACGGCAGATCGATGGATACGCAGTATTTT.

The chain is built from TRBV10-3 and TRBJ2-3; D ambiguous. Trimming shortened V by 0 bases and J by 0 bases, and 7 bases separated the two germline ends. Germline lookup yields CDR1 ENHRY and CDR2 SYGVKD. This CDR3 has 15 residues. The CDR3 here is CAISESGVSTDTQYF. The CDR3 nucleotides are TGTGCCATCAGTGAGTCTGGCGTTAGCACAGATACGCAGTATTTT.

The rearrangement links TRBV19 to TRBJ2-7, with a tentative D call TRBD2 (5 bases). Trimming stripped 3 bases from V and 2 bases from J, with 14 bases between. CDR3 length equals 15 residues. Germline V gene lookup returns CDR1 LNHDA and CDR2 SQIVND (reference sequence). Here the CDR3 reads CASSIGGQRAYEQYF. The DNA for the CDR3 is TGTGCCAGTAGTATTGGCGGGCAGAGGGCCTACGAGCAGTACTTC.

This chain joins TRBV27 and TRBJ2-3; 7 nucleotides line up with TRBD2. CDR1 MNHEY and CDR2 SMNVEV come from the germline V gene (reference sequence). V lost 1 base, J lost 4 bases, and 2 bases stayed unmatched. This CDR3 spans 14 amino acids. This CDR3 reads CASSLLRGSDTQYF. The DNA of the CDR3 is TGTGCCAGCAGTTTATTGCGGGGGTCAGATACGCAGTATTTT.

This rearrangement joins TRBV5-1 to TRBJ2-7; weak D call: TRBD1 (5 bases). There are 14 residues in the CDR3. Deletions cut 6 bases from V and 2 bases from J, with 15 bases between. Germline V lookup: CDR1 SGHRS, CDR2 YFSETQ. Here the CDR3 DNA reads TGCGCCAGCACCACAGACAGTACCCCCTACGAGCAGTACTTC. Amino acid sequence: CASTTDSTPYEQYF.

The gene calls are TRBV19 and TRBJ1-2, with unresolved D. Trimming left V 7 bases short and J 3 bases short, with 15 bases between. This CDR3 region has 14 residues. Per germline, CDR1 LNHDA and CDR2 SQIVND (reference sequence). The CDR3 DNA follows: TGTGCCAGTACCCGGGCAGGCGGGGACTATGGCTACACCTTC. It is translated as CASTRAGGDYGYTF.

CDR3 sequence reads: CASSLERRGEQFF. CDR3 DNA: TGTGCCAGCAGCTTAGAACGGCGGGGTGAGCAGTTCTTC. The chain is built from TRBV7-8 and TRBJ2-1, with D perhaps TRBD2 (6 bases). The V gene's germline CDR1 is SGHVS and CDR2 FQNEAQ. The CDR3 covers 13 residues. V lost 1 base and J 9 bases, leaving 10 bases between the germline ends.

The genes are TRBV6-5 and TRBJ1-2; D is uncertain. This CDR3 comprises 13 residues. Germline-derived CDR1 and CDR2 are MNHEY and SVGAGI. The ends were cut back, 6 bases at V and 6 bases at J, with 14 bases in the middle. In nucleotides, the CDR3 is TGTGCCAGCAGCCTCCAGGCAGGCCATGGCTACACCTTC. This gives the protein CASSLQAGHGYTF.

The chain couples TRBV7-2 to TRBJ1-2; D is possibly TRBD1 (6 bases). The germline CDR1 and CDR2 sequences are SGHTA and FQGNSA. V was pared by 5 bases and J by 4 bases, with 8 bases between. The CDR3 consists of 12 residues. The CDR3 loop reads CASSMDSYGYTF. The CDR3, as DNA: TGTGCCAGCAGCATGGACAGCTATGGCTACACCTTC.

In DNA form, the CDR3 reads TGTGCCTGGAGTGAGATAGTAGAAGCTTTCTTT. Translated, it gives CAWSEIVEAFF. The V and J genes are TRBV30 and TRBJ1-1; no definite D call. CDR1 and CDR2 from the germline V gene are GTSNPN and SVGIG (reference sequence). Trimming took off 1 base at V and 8 bases at J, with 8 bases between the two ends. The CDR3 is made up of 11 amino acids.

The CDR3 region is CASSYSDSRGYGYTF. The DNA of the CDR3 is TGTGCCAGCAGTTACTCGGACAGTCGTGGGTATGGCTACACCTTC. The J gene is TRBJ1-2, the V gene TRBV6-5; D possibly corresponds to TRBD1 (6 bases). V was cut by 0 bases and J by 5 bases, with 13 bases left in between. The CDR3 consists of 15 residues. In germline, CDR1 is MNHEY, CDR2 SVGAGI.

The genes are TRBV5-1 and TRBJ2-7; perhaps TRBD2 as D (5 bases). V was trimmed by 0 bases and J by 3 bases, leaving 13 bases between them. Germline assignment: CDR1 SGHRS and CDR2 YFSETQ. This CDR3 comprises 15 residues. As DNA, the CDR3 is TGCGCCAGCAGCTTGGAATCAGGAGGTTTCTACGAGCAGTACTTC. It encodes CASSLESGGFYEQYF.

This chain uses TRBV19 with TRBJ2-4; the D call may be TRBD1 or TRBD2 (5 bases each). In germline, CDR1 is LNHDA, CDR2 SQIVND (reference sequence). The V gene lost 3 bases and the J gene lost 1 base, with 13 bases spanning the gap. The CDR3 sequence is 16 residues long. The CDR3 nucleotides are TGTGCCAGTAGTATCTTGGGGGAAGGTGCCAAAAACATTCAGTACTTC. Translating gives CASSILGEGAKNIQYF. Filled out from reference TRBV19 and TRBJ2-4, the complete variable domain reads DGGITQSPKYLFRKEGQNVTLSCEQNLNHDAMYWYRQDPGQGLRLIYYSQIVNDFQKGDIAEGYSVSREKKESFPLTVTSAQKNPTAFYLCASSILGEGAKNIQYFGAGTRLSVL.

J is TRBJ1-1 and V is TRBV6-1, with no clear D. Germline CDR1 and CDR2: MNHNS and SASEGT. The length of the CDR3 is 13 residues. V was clipped by 0 bases and J by 7 bases, with 9 bases between them. The CDR3 DNA sequence: TGTGCCAGCAGTGAAGCCCCGGCGATTGAAGCTTTCTTT. It is translated as CASSEAPAIEAFF.

The rearrangement joins TRBV5-5 to TRBJ2-3; D is possibly TRBD1 or TRBD2 (5 bases each). CDR1 is SGHKS and CDR2 is YYEKEE in the germline V gene (reference sequence). V lost 2 bases to trimming and J lost 3 bases, with 13 bases between them. CDR3 length equals 15 residues. CDR3 loop: CASSFPGPLTDTQYF. CDR3 nucleotides: TGTGCCAGCAGCTTTCCGGGGCCTTTAACAGATACGCAGTATTTT.

The chain joins TRBV5-5 to TRBJ1-2, with D maybe TRBD1 (5 bases). CDR3 length: 14 residues. CDR1 is SGHKS and CDR2 is YYEKEE in the germline V gene (reference sequence). V lost 0 bases and J lost 4, with 10 bases in between. The CDR3 nucleotides read TGTGCCAGCAGCTTGGTAGGGACCAGCTATGGCTACACCTTC. This gives the protein CASSLVGTSYGYTF.

The chain joins TRBV5-8 to TRBJ1-1; no reliable D call. CDR1 is SGHTS and CDR2 is YDEGEE in the germline V gene. This CDR3 is built from 15 residues. V shed 0 bases and J shed 1 base, with 10 bases lying between them. The CDR3 DNA is TGTGCCAGCAGCTTGGCCGGGCGGGGGAACACTGAAGCTTTCTTT. Residues: CASSLAGRGNTEAFF.

This chain uses TRBV7-9 with TRBJ2-1, with 7 bases that match TRBD1. There are 16 residues in the CDR3. The V gene's germline CDR1 is SEHNR and CDR2 FQNEAQ (reference sequence). V gave up 4 bases and J gave up 6 bases; unmatched junction bases: 12. CDR3 sequence: CASSWTGGRGGNEQFF. The CDR3 DNA follows: TGTGCCAGCAGCTGGACAGGCGGACGTGGAGGCAATGAGCAGTTCTTC.

This chain uses TRBV6-5 with TRBJ2-7; 13 bases fit TRBD2. The length of the CDR3 is 13 residues. Germline trimming cut 8 bases from V and 7 bases from J; bases unmatched to any gene: 5. The V gene's germline CDR1 is MNHEY and CDR2 SVGAGI. As DNA, the CDR3 is TGTGCCAGCTCCGGGACTAGCGGGAATGAGCAGTACTTC. Residues: CASSGTSGNEQYF.

The chain combines TRBV2 with TRBJ1-6; tentatively, D is TRBD1 (5 bases). With 1 base removed from V and 10 bases from J, the gap between germline ends came to 14 bases. Per the germline V gene, CDR1 is SNHLY and CDR2 is FYNNEI. There are 15 residues in the CDR3. Here the CDR3 reads CASSEEQGIGSPLHF. CDR3 in DNA: TGTGCCAGCAGTGAAGAGCAGGGAATCGGATCACCCCTCCACTTT.